This T cell receptor beta chain was recovered during a study of blood T cell repertoires in COVID-19 (TCRdb year 2020). Study-level background: Samples from collaborators originated in the United States, Italy and Spain and spanned both the acute and convalescent phases of COVID-19. Where available, HLA class I and class II types were taken from metadata supplied by the sample provider and were not determined by assay-based typing. The samples were drawn from the first 160 participants of the ongoing ImmuneRACE study and from 950 to 1,500 subjects provided by 6 global collaborators. The prospective study material was composed of cDNA or gDNA derived from T cells, B-cell-depleted T cells, or PBMCs. Sample metadata almost always included a de-identified subject ID, COVID-19 status, age in years and sex. A freely available public database, intended as a resource for researchers studying the immune response to SARS-CoV-2, is where the repertoires were released. Deeply sampled blood TCRbeta repertoires from subjects exposed to, actively infected with, or recovered from COVID-19 were included in the dataset.

At one collaborating source in Seattle, patients were enrolled during active infection and were followed longitudinally through the course of disease. Collaborating institutions collected whole blood in K2EDTA tubes following their own protocols. Collaborator samples were shipped for TCRbeta analysis as frozen whole blood, isolated PBMCs, or DNA extracted from either sample type. Trimming takes 5 bases off V and 1 base off J; junction bases not matched to a gene: 8. Its CDR3 holds 17 amino acids, cysteine through phenylalanine. Only the CDR3 region is kept as DNA, spanning 51 bases read in frame from base 1. In the germline V gene (reference sequence), CDR1 corresponds to LNHDA and CDR2 to SQIVND. On the study overall, not on this receptor specifically: The amount of clinical and demographic metadata varied by source and participant and was provided uncurated.

A word on this clone: Its antigen is still unknown. No much larger clone is present one base from it, and per-base qualities are unavailable.

The immunoSEQ Assay, a bias-controlled multiplex PCR, was used to amplify TCRbeta CDR3 regions from genomic DNA. From the authors' description of their analysis: Nucleated cell counts per sample were estimated from amplification of reference gene primers within the assay. Sequence reads were collapsed and filtered to measure the absolute abundance of every unique TCRbeta CDR3 rearrangement. Productive Simpson clonality was computed per sample as the square root of Simpson's diversity index over productive rearrangements. TCRdb took over this immuneACCESS table, retaining in-frame rearrangements with V and J assigned. Such tables are incomplete; in checked studies, under half of the missing clones stem from an unresolved V gene, and the remainder is unexplained. That table furnishes V, J and clone size, whereas the DNA furnished D and trimming. The sample has under 550,000 clones on record, around 90% of them singletons. The top ten clonotypes cover more than 0.7% of the sample.

The receptor's source is a young man with COVID-19, enrolled during active disease. The specimen sequenced was peripheral blood. The chain links TRBV19 with TRBJ1-4; TRBD1 lines up with 9 middle nucleotides. The DNA sequence follows: TGTGCCAGTAGTTCCGTGGACAGGGGAGTAACTAATGAAAAACTGTTTTTT. Its protein product is CASSSVDRGVTNEKLFF.